These T cell receptor beta chains were read from a single sample in a study of OX40 agonist ivuxolimab in advanced cancers. Sequenced by immunoSEQ multiplex PCR; TCRdb stores in-frame clones only, minus some. The sample has fewer than 90,000 clones, over 85% seen once. The sequencing here drew on CD4+ or CD8+ T cells sorted from blood, taken in a trial of the OX40 agonist ivuxolimab. Receptors were obtained from an adult with an advanced solid tumor such as melanoma, head and neck, liver or kidney cancer. Each CDR3 is given with its conserved first and last residue. Each record gives: D gene, J gene, V gene, clone size, CDR3 protein, CDR3 DNA. A D gene is named only where the DNA matches it firmly. Not all rows give a size; the values are once, few, many and, for expanded clones, a class.

d_gene: TRBD2; j_gene: TRBJ2-7; v_gene: TRBV7-2; abundance: few; CDR3aa: CASSYGLAGDKRYF; CDR3nt: TGTGCCAGCAGTTACGGACTAGCGGGAGATAAGCGGTACTTC
d_gene: TRBD2; j_gene: TRBJ2-1; v_gene: TRBV4-1; abundance: NA; CDR3aa: CASSRISGVYNEQFF; CDR3nt: TGCGCCAGCAGCCGAATTAGCGGGGTCTACAATGAGCAGTTCTTC
d_gene: NA; j_gene: TRBJ2-3; v_gene: TRBV6-6; abundance: NA; CDR3aa: CASSYSGGTDTQYF; CDR3nt: TGTGCCAGCAGTTACTCTGGCGGCACAGATACGCAGTATTTT
d_gene: TRBD1; j_gene: TRBJ2-5; v_gene: TRBV6-6; abundance: NA; CDR3aa: CASSYADRAQETQYF; CDR3nt: TGTGCCAGCAGTTACGCCGACAGGGCGCAAGAGACCCAGTACTTC
d_gene: NA; j_gene: TRBJ1-5; v_gene: TRBV10-2; abundance: once; CDR3aa: CASSDPSYSNQPQHF; CDR3nt: TGCGCCAGCAGTGACCCGAGTTATAGCAATCAGCCCCAGCATTTT
d_gene: TRBD1; j_gene: TRBJ1-2; v_gene: TRBV13; abundance: NA; CDR3aa: CASSSDRASNYGYTF; CDR3nt: TGTGCCAGCAGCTCTGACAGGGCCTCAAACTATGGCTACACCTTC
d_gene: NA; j_gene: TRBJ2-5; v_gene: TRBV27; abundance: few; CDR3aa: CASSPLSVVTETQYF; CDR3nt: TGTGCCAGCAGTCCCCTTAGCGTAGTGACAGAGACCCAGTACTTC
d_gene: NA; j_gene: TRBJ1-5; v_gene: TRBV9; abundance: NA; CDR3aa: CASSVYTPSNQPQHF; CDR3nt: TGTGCCAGCAGCGTATACACCCCTAGCAATCAGCCCCAGCATTTT
d_gene: TRBD1; j_gene: TRBJ1-2; v_gene: TRBV6-5; abundance: NA; CDR3aa: CASSPGGYGYTF; CDR3nt: TGTGCCAGCAGTCCAGGGGGATATGGCTACACCTTC
d_gene: TRBD2; j_gene: TRBJ2-1; v_gene: TRBV13; abundance: NA; CDR3aa: CASSAARGGSYNEQFF; CDR3nt: TGTGCCAGCAGTGCCGCCCGGGGGGGCTCCTACAATGAGCAGTTCTTC
d_gene: NA; j_gene: TRBJ2-5; v_gene: TRBV27; abundance: NA; CDR3aa: CAVRWGETQYF; CDR3nt: TGTGCCGTAAGATGGGGGGAGACCCAGTACTTC
d_gene: NA; j_gene: TRBJ1-1; v_gene: TRBV7-8; abundance: NA; CDR3aa: CASTLAGQGSTEAFF; CDR3nt: TGTGCCAGCACCCTCGCGGGTCAGGGAAGCACTGAAGCTTTCTTT
d_gene: NA; j_gene: TRBJ2-1; v_gene: TRBV4-1; abundance: NA; CDR3aa: CASSQDRRQGSYNEQFF; CDR3nt: TGCGCCAGCAGCCAAGATAGGAGGCAGGGCTCCTACAATGAGCAGTTCTTC
d_gene: NA; j_gene: TRBJ1-4; v_gene: TRBV6-5; abundance: NA; CDR3aa: CASSPPGTNEKLFF; CDR3nt: TGTGCCAGCAGTCCCCCGGGGACTAATGAAAAACTGTTTTTT
d_gene: TRBD1; j_gene: TRBJ2-1; v_gene: TRBV9; abundance: NA; CDR3aa: CASSPSLVTGGFSYNEQFF; CDR3nt: TGTGCCAGCAGCCCTTCCCTCGTGACAGGGGGATTCTCCTACAATGAGCAGTTCTTC
d_gene: NA; j_gene: TRBJ2-7; v_gene: TRBV28; abundance: NA; CDR3aa: CASSLIGNPSYEQYF; CDR3nt: TGTGCCAGCAGCCTCATCGGGAATCCCTCCTACGAGCAGTACTTC
d_gene: NA; j_gene: TRBJ2-3; v_gene: TRBV19; abundance: NA; CDR3aa: CASRGANTQYF; CDR3nt: TGTGCCAGTAGAGGAGCGAATACGCAGTATTTT
d_gene: NA; j_gene: TRBJ1-1; v_gene: TRBV30; abundance: NA; CDR3aa: CAWRTHPEAFF; CDR3nt: TGTGCCTGGAGGACCCATCCTGAAGCTTTCTTT
d_gene: NA; j_gene: TRBJ2-1; v_gene: TRBV5-1; abundance: NA; CDR3aa: CASSLTGAPLNEQFF; CDR3nt: TGCGCCAGCAGCTTAACCGGGGCCCCCCTCAATGAGCAGTTCTTC
d_gene: TRBD1; j_gene: TRBJ2-7; v_gene: TRBV11-2; abundance: NA; CDR3aa: CASSKWYGTEEYEQYF; CDR3nt: TGTGCCAGTTCAAAATGGTACGGGACAGAGGAGTACGAGCAGTACTTC
d_gene: TRBD1; j_gene: TRBJ1-1; v_gene: TRBV6-1; abundance: NA; CDR3aa: CASSPGQGQLTEAFF; CDR3nt: TGTGCCAGCAGTCCGGGACAGGGTCAACTCACTGAAGCTTTCTTT
d_gene: NA; j_gene: TRBJ2-1; v_gene: TRBV9; abundance: NA; CDR3aa: CASSVVPHNEQFF; CDR3nt: TGTGCCAGCAGCGTAGTCCCGCACAATGAGCAGTTCTTC
d_gene: NA; j_gene: TRBJ2-1; v_gene: TRBV27; abundance: NA; CDR3aa: CASSLTQGYEQFF; CDR3nt: TGTGCCAGCAGTTTAACGCAGGGCTATGAGCAGTTCTTC
d_gene: NA; j_gene: TRBJ1-2; v_gene: TRBV18; abundance: NA; CDR3aa: CASSPDINGYTF; CDR3nt: TGTGCCAGCTCACCGGATATCAATGGCTACACCTTC
d_gene: NA; j_gene: TRBJ2-1; v_gene: TRBV27; abundance: NA; CDR3aa: CASSGGPGGDNEQFF; CDR3nt: TGTGCCAGCAGCGGCGGACCGGGTGGGGACAATGAGCAGTTCTTC
d_gene: TRBD1; j_gene: TRBJ1-2; v_gene: TRBV4-3; abundance: NA; CDR3aa: CASSQRQGAELTF; CDR3nt: TGCGCCAGCAGCCAACGACAGGGGGCTGAACTCACCTTC
d_gene: TRBD2; j_gene: TRBJ2-1; v_gene: TRBV19; abundance: NA; CDR3aa: CASTRGSYNEQFF; CDR3nt: TGTGCCAGTACGCGGGGGTCGTACAATGAGCAGTTCTTC
d_gene: NA; j_gene: TRBJ1-2; v_gene: TRBV5-6; abundance: NA; CDR3aa: CASSLGGLAGGYTF; CDR3nt: TGTGCCAGCAGCTTAGGGGGGCTCGCCGGCGGCTACACCTTC
d_gene: NA; j_gene: TRBJ1-4; v_gene: TRBV5-4; abundance: NA; CDR3aa: CASSKSLGINEKLFF; CDR3nt: TGTGCCAGCAGCAAATCCTTGGGGATTAATGAAAAACTGTTTTTT
d_gene: TRBD1; j_gene: TRBJ2-7; v_gene: TRBV29-1; abundance: NA; CDR3aa: CSVEAGGTGSYEQYF; CDR3nt: TGCAGCGTTGAAGCGGGTGGGACAGGGTCCTACGAGCAGTACTTC
d_gene: TRBD2; j_gene: TRBJ2-1; v_gene: TRBV4-1; abundance: NA; CDR3aa: CASSPTQGLEGFF; CDR3nt: TGCGCCAGCAGCCCCACCCAAGGACTAGAGGGGTTCTTC
d_gene: NA; j_gene: TRBJ2-7; v_gene: TRBV7-9; abundance: NA; CDR3aa: CASSQGRGASYEQYF; CDR3nt: TGTGCCAGCAGCCAGGGCAGGGGGGCCTCCTACGAGCAGTACTTC
d_gene: NA; j_gene: TRBJ2-3; v_gene: TRBV6-5; abundance: NA; CDR3aa: CASSYGHTDTQYF; CDR3nt: TGTGCCAGCAGTTACGGTCACACAGATACGCAGTATTTT
d_gene: TRBD2; j_gene: TRBJ2-7; v_gene: TRBV19; abundance: NA; CDR3aa: CASSMPTSGTYEQYF; CDR3nt: TGTGCCAGTAGTATGCCGACTAGCGGGACGTACGAGCAGTACTTC
d_gene: NA; j_gene: TRBJ2-1; v_gene: TRBV5-8; abundance: NA; CDR3aa: CASSFTQGPRDEQFF; CDR3nt: TGTGCCAGCAGCTTTACGCAGGGCCCCCGCGATGAGCAGTTCTTC
d_gene: TRBD1; j_gene: TRBJ1-1; v_gene: TRBV6-1; abundance: NA; CDR3aa: CASSDLTGMEGEAFF; CDR3nt: TGTGCCAGCAGTGATCTGACAGGGATGGAAGGTGAAGCTTTCTTT
d_gene: NA; j_gene: TRBJ2-3; v_gene: TRBV10-3; abundance: NA; CDR3aa: CAVKTGPSSTDTQYF; CDR3nt: TGTGCCGTAAAAACAGGACCATCTAGCACAGATACGCAGTATTTT
d_gene: TRBD1; j_gene: TRBJ1-1; v_gene: TRBV28; abundance: NA; CDR3aa: CASSPDRAQPGNTEAFF; CDR3nt: TGTGCCAGCAGCCCCGACAGGGCGCAGCCGGGGAACACTGAAGCTTTCTTT
d_gene: TRBD1; j_gene: TRBJ1-1; v_gene: TRBV13; abundance: NA; CDR3aa: CASSLGAGQLTTEAFF; CDR3nt: TGTGCCAGCAGCTTAGGGGCGGGACAGTTAACAACTGAAGCTTTCTTT
d_gene: TRBD2; j_gene: TRBJ2-1; v_gene: TRBV6-1; abundance: NA; CDR3aa: CASRILAPSYNEQFF; CDR3nt: TGTGCCAGCAGAATACTAGCGCCATCCTACAATGAGCAGTTCTTC
d_gene: TRBD1; j_gene: TRBJ1-3; v_gene: TRBV6-6; abundance: NA; CDR3aa: CASSHGTVAGNTIYF; CDR3nt: TGTGCCAGCAGTCATGGGACAGTTGCTGGAAACACCATATATTTT
d_gene: TRBD2; j_gene: TRBJ2-3; v_gene: TRBV29-1; abundance: NA; CDR3aa: CSVVGLGGTDTQYF; CDR3nt: TGCAGCGTTGTCGGACTAGGCGGCACAGATACGCAGTATTTT
d_gene: NA; j_gene: TRBJ1-1; v_gene: TRBV7-2; abundance: NA; CDR3aa: CASSLWPGSGTEAFF; CDR3nt: TGTGCCAGCAGCTTGTGGCCTGGATCGGGCACTGAAGCTTTCTTT
d_gene: NA; j_gene: TRBJ2-2; v_gene: TRBV6-5; abundance: NA; CDR3aa: CASSPGRPNTGELFF; CDR3nt: TGTGCCAGCAGCCCCGGACGCCCGAACACCGGGGAGCTGTTTTTT
d_gene: NA; j_gene: TRBJ1-5; v_gene: TRBV9; abundance: NA; CDR3aa: CASSPTDRNQPQHF; CDR3nt: TGTGCCAGCAGCCCCACCGACAGAAATCAGCCCCAGCATTTT
d_gene: NA; j_gene: TRBJ1-1; v_gene: TRBV29-1; abundance: NA; CDR3aa: CSVEIEGRDTEAFF; CDR3nt: TGCAGCGTTGAAATCGAGGGACGAGACACTGAAGCTTTCTTT
d_gene: NA; j_gene: TRBJ1-1; v_gene: TRBV28; abundance: NA; CDR3aa: CASSWGQAGQGTEAFF; CDR3nt: TGTGCCAGCAGTTGGGGGCAGGCAGGGCAAGGCACTGAAGCTTTCTTT
d_gene: TRBD1; j_gene: TRBJ1-5; v_gene: TRBV9; abundance: NA; CDR3aa: CASSAGDRPWGNQPQHF; CDR3nt: TGTGCCAGCAGCGCAGGGGACAGACCTTGGGGCAATCAGCCCCAGCATTTT
d_gene: NA; j_gene: TRBJ1-5; v_gene: TRBV2; abundance: NA; CDR3aa: CASSEAGKAVRNQPQHF; CDR3nt: TGTGCCAGCAGTGAAGCGGGGAAGGCAGTGCGCAATCAGCCCCAGCATTTT
d_gene: NA; j_gene: TRBJ2-2; v_gene: TRBV27; abundance: NA; CDR3aa: CASSLPASGELFF; CDR3nt: TGTGCCAGCAGTTTACCCGCGTCCGGGGAGCTGTTTTTT
d_gene: NA; j_gene: TRBJ1-2; v_gene: TRBV30; abundance: NA; CDR3aa: CAWSVRGWDGYTF; CDR3nt: TGTGCCTGGAGTGTACGGGGGTGGGATGGCTACACCTTC